Each of the 18 T cell receptor beta chains below was sequenced from the same sample in a study of cytomegalovirus exposure and HLA in healthy donors. The PCR contained 60 Vbeta and 13 Jbeta primers. TCRdb's table, derived via immunoSEQ multiplex PCR, lists solely in-frame clones and lacks some. The sample contains under 200,000 clones, about 80% of which appear only once. Sequencing used PBMCs. All receptors derive from a woman in her 30s in good health and CMV-seropositive.

The V and J genes are TRBV29-1 and TRBJ1-4; the D gene is possibly TRBD1 (5 bases). In germline, CDR1 is SQVTM, CDR2 ANQGSEA. This CDR3 has 15 residues. V lost 2 bases, J lost 7 bases, and 17 bases lay in between. The CDR3 nucleotides are TGCAGCGTTGAATTGTTGAGCGGGGCGGGTGAAAAACTGTTTTTT. It codes for CSVELLSGAGEKLFF.

The chain carries TRBV4-1 and TRBJ2-2, with TRBD1 matching 10 bases. This CDR3 region has 16 residues. Unmatched junction bases numbered 12, after V lost 10 bases and J lost 4 bases. Per germline, CDR1 MGHRA and CDR2 YSYEKL. Here the CDR3 reads CATARAGQGGTGELFF. The CDR3 region has the DNA TGCGCCACCGCCCGTGCCGGACAGGGGGGCACCGGGGAGCTGTTTTTT.

The table lists this clone with a count of one. The rearrangement uses TRBV7-7 and TRBJ2-1; D possibly corresponds to TRBD2 (6 bases). The CDR3 is 16 amino acids. Deletions cut 3 bases from V and 5 bases from J, with 17 bases between. CDR1 and CDR2 (germline): SSHAT, FNYEAQ (reference sequence). The CDR3: CASSFSLAENHNEQFF. CDR3 coding DNA: TGTGCCAGCAGCTTTTCACTAGCAGAAAACCACAATGAGCAGTTCTTC. Combining the CDR3 with reference TRBV7-7 and TRBJ2-1 gives the whole variable domain GAGVSQSPRYKVTKRGQDVTLRCDPISSHATLYWYQQALGQGPEFLTYFNYEAQPDKSGLPSDRFSAERPEGSISTLTIQRTEQRDSAMYRCASSFSLAENHNEQFFGPGTRLTVL.

The rearrangement joins TRBV7-9 to TRBJ1-2; no reliable D call. Germline V gives CDR1 SEHNR, CDR2 FQNEAQ (reference sequence). The V end lost 3 bases, the J end lost 5 bases, and 13 bases lay between the germline ends. This CDR3 comprises 14 residues. The CDR3 region is CASSFGPGNYGYTF. CDR3 bases: TGTGCCAGCAGCTTTGGGCCGGGGAATTATGGCTACACCTTC.

This sequence joins TRBV25-1 and TRBJ1-2, with 7 bases aligning to TRBD1. Germline-derived CDR1 and CDR2 are MGHDK and SYGVNS. The CDR3 runs 14 residues. J gave up 8 bases and V 4 bases, and 10 bases lay outside the gene matches. Written as DNA, the CDR3 is TGTGCCAGCAGTGCCGGAGACAGGGTAGGAGGCTACACCTTC. Encoded protein: CASSAGDRVGGYTF.

This sequence joins TRBV11-3 and TRBJ2-1, with 8 bases lining up with TRBD1. CDR1 is SGHNT, CDR2 YENEEA, per germline. The CDR3 has 15 amino acids. Trimming cost V 5 bases and J 5 bases; bases outside gene matches: 8. The CDR3 coding sequence is TGTGCCAGCAGCCGAGGACAGGGAGCACACAATGAGCAGTTCTTC. Encoded protein: CASSRGQGAHNEQFF.

V is TRBV5-1 and J is TRBJ2-7, with a possible D match to TRBD2 (6 bases). Trimming took 2 bases from V and 3 from J, leaving 18 bases between them. CDR1 SGHRS and CDR2 YFSETQ come from the germline V gene. This CDR3 is 16 amino acids long. The CDR3 protein is CASSFRDSSLLYEQYF. CDR3 sequence (DNA): TGCGCCAGCAGCTTCCGGGACTCATCTCTTCTCTACGAGCAGTACTTC. Together with reference TRBV5-1 and TRBJ2-7, the CDR3 gives the full variable domain: KAGVTQTPRYLIKTRGQQVTLSCSPISGHRSVSWYQQTPGQGLQFLFEYFSETQRNKGNFPGRFSGRQFSNSRSEMNVSTLELGDSALYLCASSFRDSSLLYEQYFGPGTRLTVT.

The rearrangement uses TRBV6-1 and TRBJ2-3; 8 bases fit TRBD2. The CDR3 is made up of 16 amino acids. The trim removed 1 base at V and 2 bases at J, leaving 5 bases unmatched. From germline, CDR1 is MNHNS and CDR2 SASEGT. The CDR3 loop is CASSEGRLAITDTQYF. The DNA for the CDR3 is TGTGCCAGCAGTGAAGGAAGACTAGCGATCACAGATACGCAGTATTTT.

This clone was observed once. This chain links TRBV5-5 with TRBJ2-1; 7 positions agree with TRBD1. V lost 3 bases and J lost 0; bases outside the gene matches: 6. Germline CDR1 SGHKS, CDR2 YYEKEE (reference sequence). This CDR3 is built from 16 residues. The CDR3 loop reads CASSSTGQTSYNEQFF. The CDR3 DNA sequence: TGTGCCAGCAGCTCGACGGGACAGACCTCCTACAATGAGCAGTTCTTC.

The V gene is TRBV5-4, the J gene TRBJ1-1; D gene unclear. Trimming shortened V by 7 bases and J by 2 bases, and 6 bases separated the two germline ends. This CDR3 region has 11 residues. Germline CDR1 is SGHNT and CDR2 is YYREEE (reference sequence). Written as DNA, the CDR3 is TGTGCCAGCGGGAGTAACACTGAAGCTTTCTTT. The encoded protein is CASGSNTEAFF.

The chain employs TRBV19 and TRBJ1-1; TRBD1 is a possible D gene (5 bases). The CDR3 contains 15 residues. Germline CDR1 reads LNHDA; CDR2 reads SQIVND (reference sequence). Deletions cut 3 bases from V and 5 bases from J, with 16 bases between. CDR3 coding DNA: TGTGCCAGTAGTATCCCCTACGGGGGTTCGACTGAAGCTTTCTTT. Its protein is CASSIPYGGSTEAFF.

The chain joins TRBV15 to TRBJ2-7; TRBD2 might be the D (5 bases). The V end was cut by 2 bases, the J end by 3 bases, with 14 bases between. The CDR3 loop spans 15 amino acids. Germline CDR1 is LNHNV and CDR2 is YYDKDF (reference sequence). This CDR3 reads CATSRSRTEDYEQYF. As DNA, the CDR3 is TGTGCCACCAGCAGATCCAGGACTGAAGACTACGAGCAGTACTTC.

The chain couples TRBV4-2 to TRBJ1-6; D is possibly TRBD1 (6 bases). Germline V lookup: CDR1 LGHNA, CDR2 YNFKEQ. Trimming cost V 0 bases and J 0 bases, with 6 bases left between them. The CDR3 totals 16 residues. The CDR3 DNA reads as TGTGCCAGCAGCCAAGAGACAGGCTCCTATAATTCACCCCTCCACTTT. This gives the protein CASSQETGSYNSPLHF.

This clone was picked up a small number of times. The rearrangement uses TRBV10-3 and TRBJ1-5; D not resolved. Germline-derived CDR1 and CDR2 are ENHRY and SYGVKD. The V end lost 6 bases, the J end lost 0 bases, and 12 bases lay between the germline ends. The CDR3 is 15 amino acids. This chain's CDR3 is CAISAARDSNQPQHF. The DNA for the CDR3 is TGTGCCATCAGCGCAGCGAGAGATAGCAATCAGCCCCAGCATTTT.

V gene TRBV5-1 combines with J gene TRBJ2-3; 8 nucleotides agree with TRBD2. The CDR3 runs to 15 residues. V was pared by 4 bases and J by 3 bases, with 7 bases of the junction left unmatched. Germline CDR1 and CDR2: SGHRS and YFSETQ. The CDR3 region is CASSTTGGRTDTQYF. The CDR3 DNA sequence: TGCGCCAGCAGCACCACGGGGGGGCGGACAGATACGCAGTATTTT.

The gene calls are TRBV7-2 and TRBJ2-1; weak D call: TRBD1 (5 bases). This CDR3 spans 13 amino acids. Trimming left V 5 bases short and J 4 bases short, with 9 bases between. CDR1 is SGHTA and CDR2 is FQGNSA in the germline V gene. The CDR3 spells CASSRQGYNEQFF. The CDR3 nucleotides read TGTGCCAGCAGCCGTCAGGGATACAATGAGCAGTTCTTC. Based on the CDR3 plus reference TRBV7-2 and TRBJ2-1, the full variable domain is GAGVSQSPSNKVTEKGKDVELRCDPISGHTALYWYRQSLGQGLEFLIYFQGNSAPDKSGLPSDRFSAERTGGSVSTLTIQRTQQEDSAVYLCASSRQGYNEQFFGPGTRLTVL.

The CDR3 here is CASSFGGYEQYF. CDR3 DNA: TGTGCCAGCAGTTTCGGGGGCTACGAGCAGTACTTC. This rearrangement joins TRBV27 to TRBJ2-7; TRBD2 might be the D (6 bases). The CDR3 is 12 amino acids. V was pared by 3 bases and J by 3 bases, with 6 bases between. Germline CDR1 reads MNHEY; CDR2 reads SMNVEV (reference sequence).

The chain combines TRBV5-1 with TRBJ2-4; the D gene is possibly TRBD1 (5 bases). In germline, CDR1 is SGHRS, CDR2 YFSETQ. The CDR3 spans 14 residues. V dropped 2 bases and J dropped 3 bases, with 9 bases sitting between them. CDR3 DNA: TGCGCCAGCAGCTTTGACAGTCACAAAAACATTCAGTACTTC. Translated: CASSFDSHKNIQYF.